Following are 9 T cell receptor beta chains from one sample sequenced in a study of T cells in Graves' hyperthyroidism and ophthalmopathy. RNA transcripts were the template for amplifying TCR beta CDR3 regions. HTBI primers were employed in a first-round RT-PCR of the TCR CDR3. MiXCR, run by TCRdb on the multiplex PCR reads, gives a single entry per CDR3 protein. Of under 400,000 distinct CDR3 sequences detected, about 20% appear once; the ten largest clones hold around 50%. The sample taken for sequencing was blood. These receptors were obtained from a woman between 45 and 65 years old with Graves' hyperthyroidism.

This clonotype was counted a few times. V and J are TRBV2 and TRBJ2-3; D is ambiguous. Germline V lookup: CDR1 SNHLY, CDR2 FYNNEI. The CDR3 contains 14 residues. V lost 2 bases to trimming and J lost 5 bases, with 11 bases between them. Here the CDR3 reads CASSETLLLDTQYF. The DNA of the CDR3 is TGTGCCAGCAGTGAAACCCTCTTACTAGATACGCAGTATTTT. The full variable domain, in which reference TRBV2 and TRBJ2-3 provide the parts outside the CDR3, is EPEVTQTPSHQVTQMGQEVILRCVPISNHLYFYWYRQILGQKVEFLVSFYNNEISEKSEIFDDQFSVERPDGSNFTLKIRSTKLEDSAMYFCASSETLLLDTQYFGPGTRLTVL.

This clonotype was detected only a few times. The chain is built from TRBV14 and TRBJ1-5; unclear D gene. Germline V gives CDR1 SGHDN, CDR2 FVKESK. The length of the CDR3 is 11 residues. The ends were cut back, 6 bases at V and 11 bases at J, with 11 bases in the middle. The CDR3 region is CASRSVGAQHF. The CDR3 DNA reads as TGTGCCAGCAGGAGCGTGGGAGCCCAGCATTTT.

The chain has TRBV19 and TRBJ1-3, with 8 bases aligning to TRBD1. V lost 4 bases to trimming and J lost 4 bases; unmatched junction nucleotides: 6. The CDR3 runs to 15 residues. CDR1 and CDR2 (germline): LNHDA, SQIVND (reference sequence). The CDR3 reads CASSTPGGSGNTIYF. The CDR3 nucleotides are TGTGCCAGTAGTACCCCAGGGGGCAGCGGAAACACCATATATTTT.

A few counts support this clonotype. This rearrangement joins TRBV20-1 to TRBJ2-2, with D possibly being TRBD1 (6 bases). V lost 3 bases, J lost 0 bases, and 11 bases lay in between. The CDR3 length is 15 residues. The germline V gene has CDR1 DFQATT and CDR2 SNEGSKA (reference sequence). CDR3 DNA: TGCAGTGCTAGGGGGGCGCACACGAACACCGGGGAGCTGTTTTTT. Protein product: CSARGAHTNTGELFF.

This clonotype appeared a few times. The chain joins TRBV11-3 to TRBJ2-1; 8 bases fit TRBD2. Per the germline V gene, CDR1 is SGHNT and CDR2 is YENEEA. Trimming cost V 5 bases and J 4 bases; bases outside gene matches: 16. The CDR3 is 18 amino acids. The CDR3 DNA is TGTGCCAGCAGCGGTCTAGCGGGTTTTCTTGCGCATTACAATGAGCAGTTCTTC. Translation gives CASSGLAGFLAHYNEQFF.

DNA for the CDR3: TGTGCCAGCAGCGCCTTCGGGACGGGATACAATGAGCAGTTCTTC. It codes for CASSAFGTGYNEQFF. The chain has TRBV9 and TRBJ2-1; D tentatively reads TRBD1 or TRBD2 (5 bases each). V was pared by 3 bases and J by 4 bases, with 14 bases between. The CDR3 extends over 15 amino acids. Germline V gene sequence: CDR1 SGDLS, CDR2 YYNGEE.

This clonotype was seen a few times. The rearrangement links TRBV28 to TRBJ1-5; D is unclear. The ends were cut back, 6 bases at V and 4 bases at J, with 7 bases in the middle. The CDR3 contains 12 residues. Germline CDR1 reads MDHEN; CDR2 reads SYDVKM. DNA of the CDR3: TGTGCCAGCAGGGCGATAAATCAGCCCCAGCATTTT. Translated: CASRAINQPQHF.

This clonotype has ten or more counts. The J gene is TRBJ2-5, the V gene TRBV11-2; a possible D gene is TRBD1 (6 bases). Per the germline V gene, CDR1 is SGHAT and CDR2 is FQNNGV. Trimming took off 3 bases at V and 5 bases at J, with 19 bases between the two ends. CDR3 length equals 16 residues. The CDR3 loop is CASSFRQDALVETQYF. In nucleotides, the CDR3 is TGTGCCAGCAGCTTTAGACAGGATGCTCTAGTGGAGACCCAGTACTTC.

This clonotype occurred many times. This chain links TRBV20-1 with TRBJ2-7; D is undetermined. V lost 3 bases to trimming and J lost 4 bases, with 13 bases between them. The germline gives CDR1 DFQATT, CDR2 SNEGSKA (reference sequence). The CDR3 extends over 13 amino acids. As DNA, the CDR3 is TGCAGTGCTAGGGATGGAGCACCATACGAGCAGTACGTC. Residues: CSARDGAPYEQYV.